These 16 T cell receptor beta chains were sequenced from one sample in a study of human T cells and chemical hapten exposure. TCRdb analysed the RACE reads with MiXCR anew, one entry per CDR3 protein. Found here are 380,000 or so distinct CDR3 sequences, about 4.4% of them singletons; the top ten hold around 2%. Time point: patch test 1, 2 weeks after DPC sensitization. Treatment denoted: therapeutic diphenylcyclopropenone sensitization with weekly scalp DPC. Sequenced material: whole blood, taken in connection with sensitization to the hapten diphenylcyclopropenone (DPC). Receptors originate from a woman aged 45-60 years with alopecia areata. Some clones in this sample may be carry-over from other donors' samples.

The rearrangement joins TRBV7-9 to TRBJ1-4, with D maybe TRBD1 (6 bases). The V gene lost 5 bases and the J gene lost 7 bases, with 14 bases spanning the gap. This CDR3 is built from 14 residues. Germline CDR1 is SEHNR and CDR2 is FQNEAQ (reference sequence). This CDR3 is CASSPRQDGEKLFF. The CDR3 DNA reads as TGTGCCAGCAGCCCTAGACAGGATGGTGAAAAACTGTTTTTT.

This clonotype appeared a few times. The chain links TRBV14 to TRBJ2-2; D remains ambiguous. This CDR3 spans 14 amino acids. Trimming took off 6 bases at V and 0 bases at J, with 8 bases between the two ends. Germline V gives CDR1 SGHDN, CDR2 FVKESK. In nucleotides, the CDR3 is TGTGCCAGCAGAAGGGATGCGAACACCGGGGAGCTGTTTTTT. It translates to CASRRDANTGELFF.

There are many counts of this clonotype. CDR3 nucleotides: TGTGCCAGCAGCCCACAGGCAAATAATGAAAAACTGTTTTTT. Translating it yields CASSPQANNEKLFF. The J gene is TRBJ1-4, the V gene TRBV7-9; TRBD1 might be the D (5 bases). V was cut by 5 bases and J by 4 bases, with 11 bases left in between. The germline CDR1 and CDR2 sequences are SEHNR and FQNEAQ (reference sequence). The CDR3 is 14 amino acids.

This clonotype was picked up many times. This chain joins TRBV20-1 and TRBJ1-1; TRBD1 might be the D (6 bases). Trimming cost V 4 bases and J 4 bases, with 13 bases left between them. The CDR3 has 13 residues. Germline loops: CDR1 DFQATT, CDR2 SNEGSKA (reference sequence). This CDR3 is CSATGEKGTEAFF. The CDR3 DNA is TGCAGTGCTACAGGGGAAAAGGGCACTGAAGCTTTCTTT.

This clonotype has a count of ten or more. The chain links TRBV29-1 to TRBJ1-2; the match to TRBD1 covers 7 bases. Germline assignment: CDR1 SQVTM and CDR2 ANQGSEA. Germline trimming cut 6 bases from V and 7 bases from J; bases unmatched to any gene: 14. The CDR3 is made up of 14 amino acids. CDR3 nucleotide sequence: TGCAGCGTCCCAGGAGGACAGGAGGCATCTGGCTACACCTTC. As protein: CSVPGGQEASGYTF.

This chain uses TRBV18 with TRBJ2-3; possibly TRBD1 for D (5 bases). Germline CDR1 and CDR2: KGHSH and LQKENI. The germline V and J ends were trimmed by 0 bases and 0 bases, with 10 bases remaining between them. There are 16 residues in the CDR3. The CDR3 spells CASSPPWQGSTDTQYF. The CDR3 DNA sequence: TGTGCCAGCTCACCACCGTGGCAGGGAAGCACAGATACGCAGTATTTT. The full variable domain, with the rest looked up from reference TRBV18 and TRBJ2-3, is NAGVMQNPRHLVRRRGQEARLRCSPMKGHSHVYWYRQLPEEGLKFMVYLQKENIIDESGMPKERFSAEFPKEGPSILRIQQVVRGDSAAYFCASSPPWQGSTDTQYFGPGTRLTVL.

This clonotype was seen at least ten times. The chain links TRBV29-1 to TRBJ2-6; D is uncertain. The germline CDR1 and CDR2 sequences are SQVTM and ANQGSEA. The CDR3 length is 15 residues. With 0 bases removed from V and 0 bases from J, the gap between germline ends came to 6 bases. CDR3 nucleotides: TGCAGCGTTGAAGAGGAGTTCTCTGGGGCCAACGTCCTGACTTTC. This encodes CSVEEEFSGANVLTF. Together with reference TRBV29-1 and TRBJ2-6, the CDR3 gives the full variable domain: SAVISQKPSRDICQRGTSLTIQCQVDSQVTMMFWYRQQPGQSLTLIATANQGSEATYESGFVIDKFPISRPNLTFSTLTVSNMSPEDSSIYLCSVEEEFSGANVLTFGAGSRLTVL.

This clonotype was recorded at least ten times. This rearrangement joins TRBV11-2 to TRBJ2-7, with D perhaps TRBD1 (6 bases). With 5 bases removed from V and 4 bases from J, the gap between germline ends came to 18 bases. The CDR3 consists of 15 residues. Germline assignment: CDR1 SGHAT and CDR2 FQNNGV. In nucleotides, the CDR3 is TGTGCCAGCAGCCGTTCCCAGACAGGCTTATACGAGCAGTACTTC. It is translated as CASSRSQTGLYEQYF.

This clonotype was picked up a small number of times. The chain uses TRBV5-1 and TRBJ2-3; D is tentatively TRBD1 or TRBD2 (5 bases each). The germline V gene has CDR1 SGHRS and CDR2 YFSETQ. V was cut by 6 bases and J by 2 bases, with 19 bases left in between. The length of the CDR3 is 16 residues. In DNA form, the CDR3 reads TGCGCCAGCACCCTAGAGGTACGGGACGTCACAGATACGCAGTATTTT. Its translation: CASTLEVRDVTDTQYF.

Concerning this clonotype: A much bigger clone sits one base away, suggesting this may be a read error. The conserved phenylalanine or tryptophan is not found at the CDR3 terminus, so this likely reflects a read error. This chain uses TRBV6-5 with TRBJ1-1; possibly TRBD1 for D (6 bases). Germline CDR1 is MNHEY and CDR2 is SVGAGI. V was cut by 2 bases and J by 10 bases, with 20 bases left in between. The CDR3 runs to 15 residues. The CDR3 here is CASSYIPQGLVGAFI. CDR3 in DNA: TGTGCCAGCAGTTACATCCCCCAGGGGCTCGTCGGAGCTTTCATT.

This clonotype occurred once. This likely comes from a read error, as the CDR3 has no conserved phenylalanine or tryptophan at its end. The gene calls are TRBV7-2 and TRBJ2-3, with D hard to call. Germline values: CDR1 SGHTA, CDR2 FQGNSA. Trimming shortened V by 1 base and J by 0 bases, and 8 bases separated the two germline ends. The CDR3 is 15 residues long. The CDR3 DNA is TGTGCCAGCAGCTTAGTGGCGGCTAGCACAGATACGCAGTATTAT. This sequence encodes CASSLVAASTDTQYY.

This clonotype was detected a few times. This rearrangement joins TRBV28 to TRBJ2-5, with D perhaps TRBD2 (7 bases). CDR1 MDHEN and CDR2 SYDVKM come from the germline V gene. Trimming shortened V by 10 bases and J by 5 bases, and 23 bases separated the two germline ends. This CDR3 is built from 15 residues. CDR3 nucleotide sequence: TGTGCCACCCAACTAGGGGGGGACGGGCATGAGACCCAGTACTTC. Amino acids: CATQLGGDGHETQYF.

This clonotype was observed many times. The chain uses TRBV6-5 and TRBJ1-5; D is uncertain. The V gene's germline CDR1 is MNHEY and CDR2 SVGAGI. The CDR3 is 14 residues long. The V end lost 6 bases, the J end lost 9 bases, and 18 bases lay between the germline ends. Here the CDR3 reads CASSRDGDVTPQHF. CDR3 sequence (DNA): TGTGCCAGCAGCCGCGACGGAGATGTGACGCCCCAGCATTTT.

This clonotype was counted between two and nine times. This chain uses TRBV27 with TRBJ2-1; no clear D. This CDR3 comprises 13 residues. The V gene's germline CDR1 is MNHEY and CDR2 SMNVEV (reference sequence). With 7 bases removed from V and 6 bases from J, the gap between germline ends came to 13 bases. This chain's CDR3 is CASTPGRTNEQFF. CDR3 coding DNA: TGTGCCAGCACTCCTGGCAGAACCAATGAGCAGTTCTTC.

The CDR3 region is CSVDEGPTEAFF. CDR3 in DNA: TGCAGCGTTGATGAGGGCCCCACTGAAGCTTTCTTT. The rearrangement uses TRBV29-1 and TRBJ1-1, with D hard to call. The germline gives CDR1 SQVTM, CDR2 ANQGSEA. This CDR3 is built from 12 residues. V lost 3 bases, J lost 4 bases, and 9 bases lay in between.

This clonotype occurred many times. The rearrangement links TRBV7-2 to TRBJ2-3, with 9 nucleotides matching TRBD1. The V segment lost 7 bases and the J segment 5 bases; nucleotides outside the gene matches: 13. The CDR3 is made up of 16 amino acids. CDR1 is SGHTA and CDR2 is FQGNSA in the germline V gene. This CDR3 is CASTDPGQGPGDTQYF. The DNA for the CDR3 is TGTGCCAGCACCGACCCCGGACAGGGGCCGGGAGATACGCAGTATTTT.